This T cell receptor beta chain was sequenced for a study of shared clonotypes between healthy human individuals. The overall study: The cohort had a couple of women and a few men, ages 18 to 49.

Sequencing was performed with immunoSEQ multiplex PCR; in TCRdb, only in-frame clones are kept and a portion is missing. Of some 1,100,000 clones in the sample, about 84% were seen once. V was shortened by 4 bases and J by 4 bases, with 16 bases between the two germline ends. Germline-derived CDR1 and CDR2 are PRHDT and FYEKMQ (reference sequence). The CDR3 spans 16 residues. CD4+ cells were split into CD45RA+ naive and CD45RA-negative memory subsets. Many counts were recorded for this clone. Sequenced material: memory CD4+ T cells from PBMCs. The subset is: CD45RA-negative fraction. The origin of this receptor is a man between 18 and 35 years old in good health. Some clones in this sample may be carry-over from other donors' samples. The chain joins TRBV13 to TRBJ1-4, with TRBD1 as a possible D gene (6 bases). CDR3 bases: TGTGCCAGCAGCTCAAGACAGGCCTCCATTAATGAAAAACTGTTTTTT. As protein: CASSSRQASINEKLFF.